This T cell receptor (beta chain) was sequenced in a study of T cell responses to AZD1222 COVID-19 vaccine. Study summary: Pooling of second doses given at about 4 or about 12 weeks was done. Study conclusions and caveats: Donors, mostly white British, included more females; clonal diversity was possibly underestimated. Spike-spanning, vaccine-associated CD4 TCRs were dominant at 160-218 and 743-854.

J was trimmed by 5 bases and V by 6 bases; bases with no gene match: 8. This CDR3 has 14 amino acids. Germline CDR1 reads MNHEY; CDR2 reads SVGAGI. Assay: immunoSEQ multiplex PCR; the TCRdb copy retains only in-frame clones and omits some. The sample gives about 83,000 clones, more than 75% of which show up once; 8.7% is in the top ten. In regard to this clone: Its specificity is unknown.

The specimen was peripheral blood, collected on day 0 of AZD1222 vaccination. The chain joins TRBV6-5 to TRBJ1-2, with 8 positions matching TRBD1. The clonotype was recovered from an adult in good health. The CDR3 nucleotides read TGTGCCAGCAGCAAACTGCGGACAGGGTATGGCTACACCTTC. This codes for CASSKLRTGYGYTF.